This T cell receptor beta chain appears in the sequencing data of a study of blood T cell repertoires in COVID-19. Study-wide background: Acute and convalescent COVID-19 samples came from the United States, Italy and Spain. From T cells, B-cell-depleted T cells, or PBMCs came the material, which was cDNA or gDNA.

CDR3 length: 17 amino acids. Germline V gives CDR1 SGHRS, CDR2 YFSETQ. V was pared by 5 bases and J by 0 bases, with 9 bases of the junction left unmatched. As originally analysed: Reference gene primer amplification yielded estimated nucleated cell counts. Data came from immunoSEQ multiplex PCR; TCRdb stores just in-frame clones and leaves some out. V and J calls and clone size are given by that table; D and trimming were obtained from the DNA. Of 120,000 to 150,000 clones listed, 84% are singletons. Input material: peripheral blood. The J gene is TRBJ2-2, the V gene TRBV5-1, with TRBD2 matching over 8 bases. The TCR comes from a human donor in a cohort sampled during active COVID-19. The CDR3 DNA sequence: TGCGCCAGCAGGAAGGCTGTCGGGGGGGCGAACACCGGGGAGCTGTTTTTT. Amino acid sequence: CASRKAVGGANTGELFF.